Each of the 11 T cell receptor beta chains below was sequenced from the same sample in a study of shared clonotypes between healthy human individuals. The repertoire was sequenced with immunoSEQ multiplex PCR; TCRdb's copy has only in-frame clones and lacks some. Of about 2.2 million clones in the sample, just over 90% are singletons; the top ten hold over 1.5%. CD45RO-negative CD8 cells positively selected for CCR7 made up the naive population, which excluded terminally differentiated effector memory CD45RA+ cells. The source material was naive CD8+ T cells from PBMCs. These receptors all come from a young man in good health. Some clones in this sample may be carry-over from other donors' samples.

The chain couples TRBV30 to TRBJ1-3; D may be TRBD1 (6 bases). The CDR3 totals 16 residues. V shed 2 bases and J shed 0 bases, with 14 bases lying between them. Germline lookup yields CDR1 GTSNPN and CDR2 SVGIG (reference sequence). This CDR3 reads CAWSTGTTPSGNTIYF. Here the CDR3 DNA reads TGTGCCTGGAGTACGGGGACAACGCCCTCTGGAAACACCATATATTTT.

This chain connects TRBV5-4 to TRBJ2-7; D remains ambiguous. Germline CDR1 SGHNT, CDR2 YYREEE (reference sequence). The CDR3 contains 15 residues. V was cut by 0 bases and J by 0 bases, with 10 bases left in between. As DNA, the CDR3 is TGTGCCAGCAGCTTGGAGGCAGCAAGCTCCTACGAGCAGTACTTC. Protein product: CASSLEAASSYEQYF.

This chain links TRBV10-3 with TRBJ2-1; 7 nucleotides align to TRBD2. Germline V lookup: CDR1 ENHRY, CDR2 SYGVKD. V lost 4 bases, J lost 0 bases, and 3 bases stayed unmatched. The CDR3 has 15 amino acids. The CDR3 spells CAISAGTTSYNEQFF. DNA for the CDR3: TGTGCCATCAGTGCCGGGACTACCTCCTACAATGAGCAGTTCTTC.

This clone has only a few counts. This chain links TRBV11-2 with TRBJ2-7; D remains unclear. CDR1 is SGHAT, CDR2 FQNNGV, per germline. The CDR3 totals 12 residues. Deletions cut 0 bases from V and 6 bases from J, with 6 bases between. This CDR3 reads CASSLEGLEQYF. Here the CDR3 DNA reads TGTGCCAGCAGCTTAGAGGGTCTCGAGCAGTACTTC.

The chain recombines TRBV6-1 with TRBJ2-7, with 7 bases that match TRBD1. J was trimmed by 11 bases and V by 6 bases; bases with no gene match: 7. Germline V gene lookup returns CDR1 MNHNS and CDR2 SASEGT. This CDR3 is 11 amino acids long. The CDR3 protein is CASSTDRDKYF. CDR3 bases: TGTGCCAGCAGCACTGACAGGGATAAGTACTTC.

The CDR3 loop is CASSPAGVLPGANVLTF. In DNA form, the CDR3 reads TGTGCCAGCAGCCCCGCGGGGGTGTTGCCTGGGGCCAACGTCCTGACTTTC. The chain employs TRBV7-9 and TRBJ2-6, with TRBD2 matching 7 bases. This CDR3 contains 17 residues. The trim removed 5 bases at V and 2 bases at J, leaving 9 bases unmatched. The V gene's germline CDR1 is SEHNR and CDR2 FQNEAQ (reference sequence).

The chain couples TRBV15 to TRBJ2-7; 7 bases fit TRBD1. Germline V gives CDR1 LNHNV, CDR2 YYDKDF (reference sequence). J lost 3 bases, V lost 0 bases, and 5 bases had no gene match. CDR3 length: 15 amino acids. CDR3 nucleotides: TGTGCCACCAGCAGAGAATATGACAGGGACTACGAGCAGTACTTC. Translating gives CATSREYDRDYEQYF.

The chain employs TRBV19 and TRBJ1-5; tentative D call: TRBD1 (5 bases). Germline assignment: CDR1 LNHDA and CDR2 SQIVND (reference sequence). The CDR3 runs 15 residues. V lost 5 bases to trimming and J lost 6 bases, with 17 bases between them. Here the CDR3 reads CASSSVDSGRQPQHF. The CDR3 nucleotides are TGTGCCAGTAGTTCCGTCGACAGTGGCCGTCAGCCCCAGCATTTT.

CDR3 sequence: CASSPTPLGANNQPQHF. CDR3 bases: TGTGCCAGCAGTCCAACCCCGTTAGGGGCGAACAATCAGCCCCAGCATTTT. This chain connects TRBV27 to TRBJ1-5, with D possibly being TRBD1 (5 bases). CDR3 length equals 17 residues. CDR1 is MNHEY and CDR2 is SMNVEV in the germline V gene (reference sequence). V was shortened by 5 bases and J by 3 bases, with 20 bases between the two germline ends.

The chain links TRBV28 to TRBJ2-2; 9 bases match TRBD2. This CDR3 has 16 amino acids. Losses at the gene ends were 2 bases for V and 6 bases for J; bases not matched to a gene: 7. Germline V gene sequence: CDR1 MDHEN, CDR2 SYDVKM. The CDR3 DNA is TGTGCCAGCAGTTTACGCGGACTAGCGAGATCCGGGGAGCTGTTTTTT. Protein sequence: CASSLRGLARSGELFF. The whole variable domain, filled in from reference TRBV28 and TRBJ2-2, reads DVKVTQSSRYLVKRTGEKVFLECVQDMDHENMFWYRQDPGLGLRLIYFSYDVKMKEKGDIPEGYSVSREKKERFSLILESASTNQTSMYLCASSLRGLARSGELFFGEGSRLTVL.

The chain has TRBV7-8 and TRBJ2-1; D possibly corresponds to TRBD2 (7 bases). The CDR3 is 17 residues long. The germline V gene encodes CDR1 SGHVS and CDR2 FQNEAQ. V was trimmed by 5 bases and J by 4 bases, leaving 21 bases between them. CDR3 protein: CASSASLGGRGYNEQFF. The CDR3 region has the DNA TGTGCCAGCAGCGCCTCCCTAGGTGGGAGGGGGTACAATGAGCAGTTCTTC.